A selection of T cell receptor beta chains follows, all from one sample in a study of blood T cell repertoires in COVID-19. Profiled with immunoSEQ multiplex PCR; TCRdb holds only in-frame clones, not every one. The profile covers 110,000 or so clones, with over 80% appearing a single time and 4.6% taken by the ten largest. Sequencing was carried out using peripheral blood. Source of these receptors: a woman aged 50 to 60 with acute or convalescent COVID-19. Both conserved end residues are part of each CDR3. The order of the fields is V gene, clone size, CDR3 length, J gene, D gene, CDR3 DNA, CDR3 protein. The D gene is left open where the match is weak. Expanded clones are given a class, and other clones once, few, many or no size at all.

v_call: TRBV6-1
clone_size: -
cdr3_length: 17
j_call: TRBJ1-4
d_call: -
cdr3_nt: TGTGCCAGCAGTGACCTGAGGCAGGGGAATACTAATGAAAAACTGTTTTTT
cdr3_aa: CASSDLRQGNTNEKLFF

v_call: TRBV28
clone_size: -
cdr3_length: 14
j_call: TRBJ1-1
d_call: -
cdr3_nt: TGTGCCAGCAATGCCCTAGACAGACGTACTGAAGCTTTCTTT
cdr3_aa: CASNALDRRTEAFF

v_call: TRBV6-5
clone_size: -
cdr3_length: 15
j_call: TRBJ1-4
d_call: TRBD1
cdr3_nt: TGTGCCAGCAGTTCCCCGGGACAGGGTAATGAAAAACTGTTTTTT
cdr3_aa: CASSSPGQGNEKLFF

v_call: TRBV24-1
clone_size: -
cdr3_length: 16
j_call: TRBJ2-1
d_call: TRBD1
cdr3_nt: TGTGCCACCAGTGATATGACAGGGGGCACCTACAATGAGCAGTTCTTC
cdr3_aa: CATSDMTGGTYNEQFF

v_call: TRBV9
clone_size: -
cdr3_length: 20
j_call: TRBJ1-4
d_call: TRBD1
cdr3_nt: TGTGCCAGCAGCCCTTTAATTGGGACAGGCGAGATGGCAACTAATGAAAAACTGTTTTTT
cdr3_aa: CASSPLIGTGEMATNEKLFF

v_call: TRBV4-1
clone_size: -
cdr3_length: 18
j_call: TRBJ2-2
d_call: -
cdr3_nt: TGCGCCAGCAGCCAAGTTTCGGAAGTAGCCCGCGGCACCGGGGAGCTGTTTTTT
cdr3_aa: CASSQVSEVARGTGELFF

v_call: TRBV7-2
clone_size: -
cdr3_length: 14
j_call: TRBJ1-5
d_call: TRBD1
cdr3_nt: TGTGCCAGCAGCTCAATCAGGGGGAATCAGCCCCAGCATTTT
cdr3_aa: CASSSIRGNQPQHF

v_call: TRBV2
clone_size: -
cdr3_length: 13
j_call: TRBJ1-1
d_call: -
cdr3_nt: TGTGCCAGCAGCCTCAGGGGCTACACTGAAGCTTTCTTT
cdr3_aa: CASSLRGYTEAFF

v_call: TRBV18
clone_size: -
cdr3_length: 14
j_call: TRBJ1-6
d_call: TRBD1
cdr3_nt: TGTGCCAGCTCACCAGACAGGGGCCCTTCACCCCTCCACTTT
cdr3_aa: CASSPDRGPSPLHF

v_call: TRBV4-3
clone_size: -
cdr3_length: 12
j_call: TRBJ2-1
d_call: -
cdr3_nt: TGCGCCAGCAGCCAAGATGGGACAAGCGAATTCTTC
cdr3_aa: CASSQDGTSEFF

v_call: TRBV7-9
clone_size: once
cdr3_length: 13
j_call: TRBJ2-1
d_call: TRBD2
cdr3_nt: TGTGCCAGCAGCCTTTCTAGCGGCTATGAGGAGTTCTTC
cdr3_aa: CASSLSSGYEEFF

v_call: TRBV6-2/TRBV6-3
clone_size: -
cdr3_length: 13
j_call: TRBJ2-7
d_call: -
cdr3_nt: TGTGCCAGCAGTTACTCCCGAGGCTACGAGCAGTACTTC
cdr3_aa: CASSYSRGYEQYF

v_call: TRBV7-2
clone_size: once
cdr3_length: 14
j_call: TRBJ1-5
d_call: -
cdr3_nt: TGTGCCAGCAGCTTGGGAGATTCCTATCAGCCCCAGCATTTT
cdr3_aa: CASSLGDSYQPQHF